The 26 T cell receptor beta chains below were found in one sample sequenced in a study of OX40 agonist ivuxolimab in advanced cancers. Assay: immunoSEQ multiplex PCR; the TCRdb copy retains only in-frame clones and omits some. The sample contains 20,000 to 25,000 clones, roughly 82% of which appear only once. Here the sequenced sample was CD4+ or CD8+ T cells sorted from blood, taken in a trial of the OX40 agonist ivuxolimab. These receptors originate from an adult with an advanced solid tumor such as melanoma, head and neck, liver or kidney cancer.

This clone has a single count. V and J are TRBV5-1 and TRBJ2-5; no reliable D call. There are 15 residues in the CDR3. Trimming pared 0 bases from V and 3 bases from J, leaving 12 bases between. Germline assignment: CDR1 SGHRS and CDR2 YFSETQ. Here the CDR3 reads CASSLVGSSEETQYF. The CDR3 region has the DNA TGCGCCAGCAGCTTGGTGGGATCCAGCGAAGAGACCCAGTACTTC.

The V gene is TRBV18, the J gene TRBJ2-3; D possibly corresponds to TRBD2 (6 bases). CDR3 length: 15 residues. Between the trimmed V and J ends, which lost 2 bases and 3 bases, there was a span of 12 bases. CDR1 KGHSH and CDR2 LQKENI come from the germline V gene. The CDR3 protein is CASSPTGTRTDTQYF. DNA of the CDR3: TGTGCCAGCTCACCAACTGGGACTCGAACAGATACGCAGTATTTT.

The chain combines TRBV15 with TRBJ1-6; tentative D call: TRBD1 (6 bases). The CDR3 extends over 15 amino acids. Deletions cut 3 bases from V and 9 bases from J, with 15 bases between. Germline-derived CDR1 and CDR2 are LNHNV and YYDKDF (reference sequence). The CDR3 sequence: CATSSGRQGTSPLHF. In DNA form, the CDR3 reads TGTGCCACCAGCAGCGGACGGCAGGGGACTTCACCCCTCCACTTT.

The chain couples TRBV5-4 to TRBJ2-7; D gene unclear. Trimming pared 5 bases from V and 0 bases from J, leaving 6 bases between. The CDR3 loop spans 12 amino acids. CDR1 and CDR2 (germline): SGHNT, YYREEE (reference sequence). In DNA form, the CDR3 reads TGTGCCAGCAGTCATAGCTCCTACGAGCAGTACTTC. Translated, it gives CASSHSSYEQYF.

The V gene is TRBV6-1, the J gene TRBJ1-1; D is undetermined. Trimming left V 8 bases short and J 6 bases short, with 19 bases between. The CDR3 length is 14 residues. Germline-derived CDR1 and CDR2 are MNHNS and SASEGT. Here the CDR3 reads CASPLKAGVSEAFF. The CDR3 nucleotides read TGTGCCAGCCCGTTAAAGGCAGGAGTCTCTGAAGCTTTCTTT.

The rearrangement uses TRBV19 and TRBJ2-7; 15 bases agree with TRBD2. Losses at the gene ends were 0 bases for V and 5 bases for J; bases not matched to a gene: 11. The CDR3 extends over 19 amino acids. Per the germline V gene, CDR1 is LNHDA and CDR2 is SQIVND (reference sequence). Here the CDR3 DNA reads TGTGCCAGTAGTATAGAGGCCCCGGGACTAGCGGGAGGAAGGAACGAGCAGTACTTC. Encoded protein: CASSIEAPGLAGGRNEQYF. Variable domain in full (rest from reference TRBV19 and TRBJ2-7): DGGITQSPKYLFRKEGQNVTLSCEQNLNHDAMYWYRQDPGQGLRLIYYSQIVNDFQKGDIAEGYSVSREKKESFPLTVTSAQKNPTAFYLCASSIEAPGLAGGRNEQYFGPGTRLTVT.

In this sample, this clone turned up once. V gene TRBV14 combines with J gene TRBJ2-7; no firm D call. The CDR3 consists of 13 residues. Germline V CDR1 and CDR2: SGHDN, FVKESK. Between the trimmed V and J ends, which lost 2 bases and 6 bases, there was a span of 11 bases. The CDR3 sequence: CASSQSLVSEQYF. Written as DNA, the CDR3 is TGTGCCAGCAGCCAAAGCTTGGTAAGCGAGCAGTACTTC.

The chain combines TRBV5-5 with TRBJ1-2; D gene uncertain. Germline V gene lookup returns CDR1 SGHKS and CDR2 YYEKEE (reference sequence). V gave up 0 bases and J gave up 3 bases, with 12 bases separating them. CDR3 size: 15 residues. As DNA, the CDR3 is TGTGCCAGCAGCTTGGGTCCCGGGGAGCACTATGGCTACACCTTC. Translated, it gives CASSLGPGEHYGYTF.

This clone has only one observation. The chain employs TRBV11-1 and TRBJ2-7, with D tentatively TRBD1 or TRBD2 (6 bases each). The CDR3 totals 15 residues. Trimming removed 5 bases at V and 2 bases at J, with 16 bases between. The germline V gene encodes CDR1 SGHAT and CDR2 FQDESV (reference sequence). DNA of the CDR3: TGTGCCAGCAGCCCGCAGGGAAGGGGGGCCTACGAGCAGTACTTC. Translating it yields CASSPQGRGAYEQYF. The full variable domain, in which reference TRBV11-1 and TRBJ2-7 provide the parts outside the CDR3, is EAEVAQSPRYKITEKSQAVAFWCDPISGHATLYWYRQILGQGPELLVQFQDESVVDDSQLPKDRFSAERLKGVDSTLKIQPAELGDSAMYLCASSPQGRGAYEQYFGPGTRLTVT.

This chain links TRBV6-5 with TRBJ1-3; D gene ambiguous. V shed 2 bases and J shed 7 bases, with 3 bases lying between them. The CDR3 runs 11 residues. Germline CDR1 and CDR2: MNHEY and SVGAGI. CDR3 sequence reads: CASSYGNTIYF. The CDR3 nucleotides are TGTGCCAGCAGTTACGGCAACACCATATATTTT.

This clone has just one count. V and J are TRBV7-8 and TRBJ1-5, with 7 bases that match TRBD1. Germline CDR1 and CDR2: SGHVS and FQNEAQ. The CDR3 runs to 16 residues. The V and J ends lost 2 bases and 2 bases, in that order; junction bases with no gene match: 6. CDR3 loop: CASSLTQGVRNQPQHF. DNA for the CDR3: TGTGCCAGCAGCTTAACGCAGGGGGTTCGCAATCAGCCCCAGCATTTT.

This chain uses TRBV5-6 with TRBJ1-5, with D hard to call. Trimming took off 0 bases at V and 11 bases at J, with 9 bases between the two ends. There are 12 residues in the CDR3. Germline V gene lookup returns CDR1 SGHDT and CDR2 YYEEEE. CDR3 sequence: CASSLAAGAQHF. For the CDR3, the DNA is TGTGCCAGCAGCTTGGCCGCCGGAGCCCAGCATTTT.

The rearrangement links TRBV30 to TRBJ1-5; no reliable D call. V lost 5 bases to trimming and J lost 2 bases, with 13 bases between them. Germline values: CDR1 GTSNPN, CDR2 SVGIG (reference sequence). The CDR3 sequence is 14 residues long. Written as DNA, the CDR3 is TGTGCCTGGGGTCGGGGAGGCCGCAATCAGCCCCAGCATTTT. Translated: CAWGRGGRNQPQHF.

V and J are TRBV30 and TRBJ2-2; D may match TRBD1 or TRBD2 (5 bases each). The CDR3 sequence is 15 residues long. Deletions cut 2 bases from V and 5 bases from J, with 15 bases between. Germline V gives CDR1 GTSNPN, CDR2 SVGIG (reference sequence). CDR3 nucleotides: TGTGCCTGGAGTTGGGGGTACGATTCAACCGGGGAGCTGTTTTTT. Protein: CAWSWGYDSTGELFF.

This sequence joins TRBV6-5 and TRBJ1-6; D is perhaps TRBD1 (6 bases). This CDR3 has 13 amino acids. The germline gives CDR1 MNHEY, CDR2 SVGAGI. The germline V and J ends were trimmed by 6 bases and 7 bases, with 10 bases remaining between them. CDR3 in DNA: TGTGCCAGCAGGGACAGTTCAAATTCACCCCTCCACTTT. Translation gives CASRDSSNSPLHF.

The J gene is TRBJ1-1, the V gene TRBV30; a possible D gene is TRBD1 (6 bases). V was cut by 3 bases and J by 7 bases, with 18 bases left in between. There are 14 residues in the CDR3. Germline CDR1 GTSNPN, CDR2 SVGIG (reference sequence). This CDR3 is CAWRPQGGGIEAFF. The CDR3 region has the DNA TGTGCCTGGAGGCCACAGGGAGGTGGTATTGAAGCTTTCTTT.

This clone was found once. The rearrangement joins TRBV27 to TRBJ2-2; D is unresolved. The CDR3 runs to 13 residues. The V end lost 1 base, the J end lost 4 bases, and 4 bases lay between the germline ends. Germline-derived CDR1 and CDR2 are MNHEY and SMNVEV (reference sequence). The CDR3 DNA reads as TGTGCCAGCAGTTTATACTCCACCGGGGAGCTGTTTTTT. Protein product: CASSLYSTGELFF.

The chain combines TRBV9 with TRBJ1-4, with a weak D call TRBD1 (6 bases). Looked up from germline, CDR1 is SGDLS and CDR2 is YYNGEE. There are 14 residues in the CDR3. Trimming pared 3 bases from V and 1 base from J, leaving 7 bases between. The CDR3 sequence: CASSEQGTNEKLFF. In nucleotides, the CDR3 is TGTGCCAGCAGCGAACAGGGAACTAATGAAAAACTGTTTTTT.

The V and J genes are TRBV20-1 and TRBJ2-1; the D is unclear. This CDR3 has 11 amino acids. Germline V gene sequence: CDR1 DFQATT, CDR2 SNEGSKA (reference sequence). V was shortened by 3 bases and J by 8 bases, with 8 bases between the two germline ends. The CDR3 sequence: CSASTADEQFF. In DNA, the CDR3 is TGCAGTGCTAGTACGGCGGATGAGCAGTTCTTC.

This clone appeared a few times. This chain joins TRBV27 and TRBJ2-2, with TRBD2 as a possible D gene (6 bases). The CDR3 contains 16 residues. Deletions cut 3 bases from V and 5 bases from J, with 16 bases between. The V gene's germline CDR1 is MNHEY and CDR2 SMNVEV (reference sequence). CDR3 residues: CASSFLQFGRTGELFF. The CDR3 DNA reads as TGTGCCAGCAGTTTTTTACAGTTCGGGAGAACCGGGGAGCTGTTTTTT.

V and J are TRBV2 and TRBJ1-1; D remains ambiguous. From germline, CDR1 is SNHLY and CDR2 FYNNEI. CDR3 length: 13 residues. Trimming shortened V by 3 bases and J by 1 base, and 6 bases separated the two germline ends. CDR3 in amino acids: CASSEAANTEAFF. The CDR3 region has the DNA TGTGCCAGCAGTGAGGCGGCGAACACTGAAGCTTTCTTT.

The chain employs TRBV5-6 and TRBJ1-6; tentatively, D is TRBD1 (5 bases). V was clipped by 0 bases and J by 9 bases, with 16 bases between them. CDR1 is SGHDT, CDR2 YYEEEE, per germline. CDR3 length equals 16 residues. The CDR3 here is CASSLDRRTMSSPLHF. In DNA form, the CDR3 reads TGTGCCAGCAGCTTGGACCGCCGGACAATGTCTTCACCCCTCCACTTT.

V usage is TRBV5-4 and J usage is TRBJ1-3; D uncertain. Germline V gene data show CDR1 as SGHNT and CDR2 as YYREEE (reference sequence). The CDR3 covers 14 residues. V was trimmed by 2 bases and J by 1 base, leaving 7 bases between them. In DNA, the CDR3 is TGTGCCAGCAGCTTCTGGGGTTCTGGAAACACCATATATTTT. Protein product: CASSFWGSGNTIYF.

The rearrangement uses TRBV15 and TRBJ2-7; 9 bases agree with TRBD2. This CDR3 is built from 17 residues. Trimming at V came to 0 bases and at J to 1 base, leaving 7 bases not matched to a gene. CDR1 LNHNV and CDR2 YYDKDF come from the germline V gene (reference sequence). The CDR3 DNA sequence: TGTGCCACCAGCAGAGATTCCGCTAGCGGGACATCCTACGAGCAGTACTTC. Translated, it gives CATSRDSASGTSYEQYF. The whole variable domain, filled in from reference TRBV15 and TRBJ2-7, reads DAMVIQNPRYQVTQFGKPVTLSCSQTLNHNVMYWYQQKSSQAPKLLFHYYDKDFNNEADTPDNFQSRRPNTSFCFLDIRSPGLGDTAMYLCATSRDSASGTSYEQYFGPGTRLTVT.

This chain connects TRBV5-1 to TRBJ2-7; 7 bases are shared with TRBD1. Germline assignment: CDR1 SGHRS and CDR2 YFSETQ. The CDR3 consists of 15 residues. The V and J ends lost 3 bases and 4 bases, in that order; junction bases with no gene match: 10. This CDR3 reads CASSSPGQNPYEQYF. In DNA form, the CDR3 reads TGCGCCAGCAGCTCGCCGGGACAGAACCCATACGAGCAGTACTTC.

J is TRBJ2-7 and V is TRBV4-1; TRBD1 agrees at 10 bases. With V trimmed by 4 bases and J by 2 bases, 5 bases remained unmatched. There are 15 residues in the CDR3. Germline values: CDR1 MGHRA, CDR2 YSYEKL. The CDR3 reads CASSRGGQGAYEQYF. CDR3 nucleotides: TGCGCCAGCAGCCGAGGAGGACAGGGGGCCTACGAGCAGTACTTC.